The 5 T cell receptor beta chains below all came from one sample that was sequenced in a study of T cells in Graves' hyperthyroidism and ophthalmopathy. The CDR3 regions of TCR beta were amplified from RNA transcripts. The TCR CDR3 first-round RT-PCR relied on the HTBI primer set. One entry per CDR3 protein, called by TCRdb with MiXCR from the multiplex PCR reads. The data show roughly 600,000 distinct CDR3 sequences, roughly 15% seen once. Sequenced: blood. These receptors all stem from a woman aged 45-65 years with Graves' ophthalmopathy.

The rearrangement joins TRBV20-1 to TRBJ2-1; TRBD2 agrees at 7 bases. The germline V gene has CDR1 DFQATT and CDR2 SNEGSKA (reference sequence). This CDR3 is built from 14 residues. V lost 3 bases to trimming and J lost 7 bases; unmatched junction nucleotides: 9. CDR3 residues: CSASGRELGNEQFF. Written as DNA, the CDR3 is TGCAGTGCTAGCGGGCGGGAGCTAGGTAATGAGCAGTTCTTC.

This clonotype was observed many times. The CDR3 nucleotides read TGTGCCAGCAGCGAAGGACACCATGGGGAGACCCAGTACTTC. It is translated as CASSEGHHGETQYF. V and J are TRBV7-2 and TRBJ2-5, with D possibly being TRBD1 (5 bases). The CDR3 consists of 14 residues. V was pared by 5 bases and J by 5 bases, with 15 bases between. The germline V gene has CDR1 SGHTA and CDR2 FQGNSA.

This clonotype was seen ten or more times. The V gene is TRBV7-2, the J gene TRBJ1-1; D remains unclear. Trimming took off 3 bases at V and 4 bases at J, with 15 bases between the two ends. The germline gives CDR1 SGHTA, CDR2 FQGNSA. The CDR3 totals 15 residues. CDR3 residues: CASSFPLSRSTEAFF. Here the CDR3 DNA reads TGTGCCAGCAGCTTTCCCCTTTCGAGGTCCACTGAAGCTTTCTTT.

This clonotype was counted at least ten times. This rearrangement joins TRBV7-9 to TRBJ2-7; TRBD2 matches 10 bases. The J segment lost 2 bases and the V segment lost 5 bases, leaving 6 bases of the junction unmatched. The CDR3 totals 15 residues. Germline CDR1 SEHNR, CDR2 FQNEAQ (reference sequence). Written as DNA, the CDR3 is TGTGCCAGCAGCACCGTTCTAGCGGGGGCCTACGAGCAGTACTTC. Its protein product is CASSTVLAGAYEQYF.

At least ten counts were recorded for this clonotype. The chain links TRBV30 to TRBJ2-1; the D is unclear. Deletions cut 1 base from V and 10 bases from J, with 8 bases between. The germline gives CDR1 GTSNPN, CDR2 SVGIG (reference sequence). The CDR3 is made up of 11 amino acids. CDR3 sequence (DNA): TGTGCCTGGAGTGCTGGGAACGAGCAGTTCTTC. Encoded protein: CAWSAGNEQFF.